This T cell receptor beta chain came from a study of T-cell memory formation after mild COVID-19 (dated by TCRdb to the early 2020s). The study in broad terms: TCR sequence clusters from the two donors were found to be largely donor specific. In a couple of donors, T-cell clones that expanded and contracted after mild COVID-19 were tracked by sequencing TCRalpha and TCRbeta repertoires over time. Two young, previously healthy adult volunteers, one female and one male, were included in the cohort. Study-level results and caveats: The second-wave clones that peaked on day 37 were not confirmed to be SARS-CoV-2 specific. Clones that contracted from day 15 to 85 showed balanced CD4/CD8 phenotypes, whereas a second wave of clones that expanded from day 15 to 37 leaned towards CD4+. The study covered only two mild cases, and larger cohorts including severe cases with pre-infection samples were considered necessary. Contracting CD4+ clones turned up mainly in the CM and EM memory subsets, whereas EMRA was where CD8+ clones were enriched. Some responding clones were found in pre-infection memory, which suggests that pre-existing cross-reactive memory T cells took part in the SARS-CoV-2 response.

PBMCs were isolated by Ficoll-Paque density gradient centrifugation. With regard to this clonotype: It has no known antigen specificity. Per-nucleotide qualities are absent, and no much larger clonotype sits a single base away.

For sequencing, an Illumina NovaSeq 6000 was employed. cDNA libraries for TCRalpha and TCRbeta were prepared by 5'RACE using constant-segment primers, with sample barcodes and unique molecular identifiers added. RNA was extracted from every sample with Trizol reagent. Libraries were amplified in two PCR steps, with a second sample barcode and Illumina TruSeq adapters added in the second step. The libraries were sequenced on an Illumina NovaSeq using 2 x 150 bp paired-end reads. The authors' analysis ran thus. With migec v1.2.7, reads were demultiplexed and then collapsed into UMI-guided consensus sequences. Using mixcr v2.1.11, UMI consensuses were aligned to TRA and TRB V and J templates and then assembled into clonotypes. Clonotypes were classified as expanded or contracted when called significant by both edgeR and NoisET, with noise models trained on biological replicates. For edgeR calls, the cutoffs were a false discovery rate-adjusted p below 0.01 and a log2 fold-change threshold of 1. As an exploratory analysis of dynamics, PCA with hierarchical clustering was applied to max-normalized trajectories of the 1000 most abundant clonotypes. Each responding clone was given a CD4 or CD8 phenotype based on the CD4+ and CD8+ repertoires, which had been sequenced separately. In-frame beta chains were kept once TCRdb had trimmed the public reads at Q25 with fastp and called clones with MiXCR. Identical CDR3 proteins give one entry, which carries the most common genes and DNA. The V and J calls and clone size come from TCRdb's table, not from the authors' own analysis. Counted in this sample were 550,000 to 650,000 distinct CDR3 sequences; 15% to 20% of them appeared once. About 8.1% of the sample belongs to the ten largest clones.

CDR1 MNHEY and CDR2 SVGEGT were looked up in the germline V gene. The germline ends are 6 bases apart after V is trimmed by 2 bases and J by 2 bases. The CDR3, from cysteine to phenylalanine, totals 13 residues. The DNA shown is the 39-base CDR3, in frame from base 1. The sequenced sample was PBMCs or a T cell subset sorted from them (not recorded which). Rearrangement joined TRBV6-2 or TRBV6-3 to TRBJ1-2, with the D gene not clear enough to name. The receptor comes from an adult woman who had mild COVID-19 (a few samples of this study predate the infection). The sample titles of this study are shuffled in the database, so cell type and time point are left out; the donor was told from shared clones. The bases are TGTGCCAGCAGTTACCCCGGGAACTATGGCTACACCTTC. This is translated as CASSYPGNYGYTF.